A selection of T cell receptor beta chains follows, all from one sample in a study of shared clonotypes between healthy human individuals. TCRdb's table, derived via immunoSEQ multiplex PCR, lists solely in-frame clones and lacks some. The sample includes about 460,000 clones, approximately 71% of them seen just once. The sequencing input was PBMCs. The receptors shown here come from a woman aged 40 to 49 in good health. Some clones in this sample may be carry-over from other donors' samples. The CDR3 runs from the conserved cysteine through the conserved F or W. Each record gives: CDR3 protein, CDR3 DNA, clone size, J gene, V gene, D gene. D genes are given only for firm matches. Clone size, where shown, is once, few, many, or a class for clones that have expanded.

CASSQGVVGTDTQYF | TGTGCCAGCTCACAGGGTGTTGTAGGCACAGATACGCAGTATTTT | NA | TRBJ2-3 | TRBV18 | NA
CASSSGRAPSYEQYF | TGTGCCAGCAGTAGCGGGAGGGCCCCCTCCTACGAGCAGTACTTC | NA | TRBJ2-7 | TRBV6-5 | TRBD2
CSVGTGIPEAFF | TGCAGCGTGGGTACAGGGATCCCTGAAGCTTTCTTT | NA | TRBJ1-1 | TRBV29-1 | NA
CSVERADEQFF | TGCAGCGTTGAACGGGCGGATGAGCAGTTCTTC | NA | TRBJ2-1 | TRBV29-1 | NA
CASRRFGGYQETQYF | TGTGCCAGCAGAAGGTTCGGGGGGTACCAAGAGACCCAGTACTTC | NA | TRBJ2-5 | TRBV28 | TRBD2
CASSPSTGTITNEKLFF | TGTGCCAGTAGTCCCTCGACAGGAACTATCACTAATGAAAAACTGTTTTTT | NA | TRBJ1-4 | TRBV19 | NA
CASSLAPGRSGNTIYF | TGCGCCAGCAGCTTGGCCCCAGGGAGGTCTGGAAACACCATATATTTT | NA | TRBJ1-3 | TRBV5-1 | NA
CASSLGTRRANEKLFF | TGCGCCAGCAGCTTGGGGACTCGGCGGGCTAATGAAAAACTGTTTTTT | few | TRBJ1-4 | TRBV5-1 | NA
CASSEGMSTEAFF | TGTGCCAGTAGTGAGGGGATGAGTACTGAAGCTTTCTTT | NA | TRBJ1-1 | TRBV19 | NA
CASSIGAGGPVEQFF | TGTGCCAGTAGTATAGGAGCGGGAGGGCCGGTTGAGCAGTTCTTC | NA | TRBJ2-1 | TRBV19 | TRBD2
CASSGARFPYEQYF | TGCGCCAGCAGTGGGGCCAGGTTCCCCTACGAGCAGTACTTC | NA | TRBJ2-7 | TRBV10-1 | NA
CASTTPQRGGTYEQYF | TGTGCCAGCACCACCCCCCAGCGGGGGGGAACCTACGAGCAGTACTTC | many | TRBJ2-7 | TRBV28 | TRBD2
CASSQETHREQYF | TGCGCCAGCAGCCAAGAAACCCATCGCGAGCAGTACTTC | once | TRBJ2-7 | TRBV4-1 | NA
CASSPSTQETQYF | TGTGCCAGCTCACCCTCTACCCAAGAGACCCAGTACTTC | NA | TRBJ2-5 | TRBV18 | NA
CASSYPLGSTDTQYF | TGTGCCAGCAGCTACCCCCTCGGGAGCACAGATACGCAGTATTTT | once | TRBJ2-3 | TRBV5-6 | NA
CASSLGGQATNEKLFF | TGCGCCAGCAGCTTGGGAGGCCAGGCAACTAATGAAAAACTGTTTTTT | many | TRBJ1-4 | TRBV5-1 | NA
CASSESGRYTGELFF | TGTGCCAGCAGCGAGAGCGGGAGGTACACCGGGGAGCTGTTTTTT | NA | TRBJ2-2 | TRBV7-8 | TRBD2
CSTGGIDTEAFF | TGCAGCACCGGTGGGATCGACACTGAAGCTTTCTTT | NA | TRBJ1-1 | TRBV29-1 | NA
CASSLVGPQETQYF | TGTGCCAGCAGCTTGGTGGGACCCCAAGAGACCCAGTACTTC | NA | TRBJ2-5 | TRBV5-4 | NA
CASSPRTGGYTF | TGTGCCAGCAGCCCAAGGACAGGGGGCTACACCTTC | NA | TRBJ1-2 | TRBV7-8 | TRBD1
CASSWGQIATYEQYF | TGTGCCAGCAGTTGGGGACAGATCGCGACCTACGAGCAGTACTTC | NA | TRBJ2-7 | TRBV28 | TRBD1
CASSLDRDQETQYF | TGTGCCAGCAGCCTAGACAGGGATCAAGAGACCCAGTACTTC | NA | TRBJ2-5 | TRBV7-6 | TRBD1
CASSDVGAGQPQHF | TGTGCCAGCAGTGACGTGGGAGCTGGTCAGCCCCAGCATTTT | NA | TRBJ1-5 | TRBV6-1 | NA
CASTALGQGGSPLHF | TGTGCCAGCACCGCCCTGGGTCAGGGCGGCTCACCCCTCCACTTT | NA | TRBJ1-6 | TRBV28 | NA
CSVDAGKYYGYTF | TGCAGCGTTGACGCAGGGAAGTACTATGGCTACACCTTC | NA | TRBJ1-2 | TRBV29-1 | NA
CAWRKAGESNVLTF | TGTGCCTGGAGGAAAGCGGGAGAGTCCAACGTCCTGACTTTC | NA | TRBJ2-6 | TRBV30 | TRBD2
CASSYRTNTEAFF | TGCGCCAGCAGCTACCGAACGAACACTGAAGCTTTCTTT | NA | TRBJ1-1 | TRBV5-1 | NA
CASSPMTGEGYTF | TGTGCCAGCTCACCCATGACAGGGGAGGGTTACACCTTC | NA | TRBJ1-2 | TRBV18 | TRBD1
CASSSTVTSGRLIEQFF | TGCGCCAGCAGCTCAACGGTGACTAGCGGGAGATTGATTGAGCAGTTCTTC | NA | TRBJ2-1 | TRBV5-1 | TRBD2
CASSPLSGTDPYNEQFF | TGCGCCAGCAGCCCCCTGTCCGGGACCGATCCCTACAATGAGCAGTTCTTC | NA | TRBJ2-1 | TRBV4-1 | NA
CASSLTPGPTYEQYF | TGCGCCAGCAGCCTAACCCCGGGACCAACCTACGAGCAGTACTTC | NA | TRBJ2-7 | TRBV23-1 | NA
CSVGSTSGYEQYF | TGCAGCGTTGGAAGTACTAGCGGTTACGAGCAGTACTTC | few | TRBJ2-7 | TRBV29-1 | TRBD2
CASSQPGQEYNEQFF | TGTGCCAGCTCACAACCGGGACAGGAGTACAATGAGCAGTTCTTC | NA | TRBJ2-1 | TRBV18 | TRBD1
CASSLAGGSTDTQYF | TGTGCCAGCAGCTTAGCAGGGGGTAGCACAGATACGCAGTATTTT | NA | TRBJ2-3 | TRBV7-9 | NA
CASSVDAGNNEQFF | TGTGCCAGCAGCGTAGATGCAGGGAACAATGAGCAGTTCTTC | many | TRBJ2-1 | TRBV9 | NA
CASQQGRSETQYF | TGTGCCAGTCAACAGGGCAGGTCCGAGACCCAGTACTTC | NA | TRBJ2-5 | TRBV18 | NA
CASSLDGRSVVEQFF | TGCGCCAGCAGCTTGGACGGGAGGTCGGTGGTTGAGCAGTTCTTC | NA | TRBJ2-1 | TRBV5-1 | TRBD2
CASSPSTSGAYEQYF | TGTGCCAGCAGCCCTTCGACTAGCGGGGCCTACGAGCAGTACTTC | NA | TRBJ2-7 | TRBV7-2 | TRBD2
CASSSGQGGWANYGYTF | TGTGCCAGCAGCTCTGGACAGGGTGGTTGGGCTAACTATGGCTACACCTTC | NA | TRBJ1-2 | TRBV5-4 | TRBD1
CASSHQTVNTEAFF | TGCGCCAGCAGCCACCAGACAGTGAACACTGAAGCTTTCTTT | once | TRBJ1-1 | TRBV4-1 | NA
CASSPRAGLEQFF | TGTGCCAGCAGCCCAAGAGCGGGACTCGAGCAGTTCTTC | NA | TRBJ2-1 | TRBV7-2 | TRBD2
CAWSNSLNTEAFF | TGTGCCTGGAGTAACAGCCTAAACACTGAAGCTTTCTTT | NA | TRBJ1-1 | TRBV30 | NA
CASSTTRSTEAFF | TGTGCCAGCAGCACGACTAGGAGCACTGAAGCTTTCTTT | NA | TRBJ1-1 | TRBV11-2 | NA
CASSLRRGFYEQYF | TGTGCCAGCAGCTTACGGAGGGGGTTCTACGAGCAGTACTTC | NA | TRBJ2-7 | TRBV11-2 | NA
CTSSANNQPQHF | TGTACCAGCAGCGCCAATAATCAGCCTCAGCATTTT | NA | TRBJ1-5 | TRBV13 | NA
CASTGVGTEAFF | TGTGCCAGCACAGGGGTGGGCACTGAAGCTTTCTTT | NA | TRBJ1-1 | TRBV19 | TRBD1
CASSQGLATDTQYF | TGTGCCAGCAGCCAAGGGCTAGCGACAGATACGCAGTATTTT | once | TRBJ2-3 | TRBV4-2 | NA
CAISAATGINEQYF | TGTGCCATCAGTGCCGCGACAGGGATCAACGAGCAGTACTTC | NA | TRBJ2-7 | TRBV10-3 | TRBD1
CASGPGTASNQPQHF | TGTGCCAGCGGACCCGGGACAGCTAGCAATCAGCCCCAGCATTTT | NA | TRBJ1-5 | TRBV27 | TRBD1
CASSVPSGKSSEQYF | TGTGCCAGCAGCGTCCCTAGCGGGAAGTCTTCCGAGCAGTACTTC | NA | TRBJ2-7 | TRBV7-2 | TRBD2
CASSLEVAGTLHEQYF | TGCGCCAGCAGCTTGGAGGTAGCGGGGACCCTACACGAGCAGTACTTC | NA | TRBJ2-7 | TRBV5-1 | TRBD2
CAWSGLAGEIGELFF | TGTGCCTGGAGTGGGCTAGCGGGAGAGATCGGGGAGCTGTTTTTT | NA | TRBJ2-2 | TRBV30 | TRBD2